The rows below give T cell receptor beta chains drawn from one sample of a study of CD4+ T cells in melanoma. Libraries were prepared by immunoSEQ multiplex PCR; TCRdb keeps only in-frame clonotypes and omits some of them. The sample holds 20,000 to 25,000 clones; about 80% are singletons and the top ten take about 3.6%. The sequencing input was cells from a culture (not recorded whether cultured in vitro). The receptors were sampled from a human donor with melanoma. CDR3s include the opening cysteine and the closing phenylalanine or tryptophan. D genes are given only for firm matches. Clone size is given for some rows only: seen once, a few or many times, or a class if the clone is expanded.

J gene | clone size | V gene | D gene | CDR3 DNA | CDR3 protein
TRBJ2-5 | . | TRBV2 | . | . | CASSEPFLWTQYF
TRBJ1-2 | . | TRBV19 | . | TGTGCCAGTAGTATCCCGGGACCCAACCCCTATGGCTACACCTTC | CASSIPGPNPYGYTF
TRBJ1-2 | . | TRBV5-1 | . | TGCGCCAGCAGCTTGGGGGGGGAGAATGGCTACACCTTC | CASSLGGENGYTF
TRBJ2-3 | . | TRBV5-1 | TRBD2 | TGCGCCAGCAGCTCTTCCTTCGGGGGGGCGGGAGATACGCAGTATTTT | CASSSSFGGAGDTQYF
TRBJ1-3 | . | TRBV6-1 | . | TGTGCCAGCAGCGCCGGGAGGACAAACGGAAACACCATATATTTT | CASSAGRTNGNTIYF
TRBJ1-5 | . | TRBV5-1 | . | TGCGCCAGCGCGGACCGGCCGGGAGGTCAGCCCCAGCATTTT | CASADRPGGQPQHF
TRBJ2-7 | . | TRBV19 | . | TGTGCCAGTAGTATAGATGTGGGCCTCAAGTACGAGCAGTACTTC | CASSIDVGLKYEQYF
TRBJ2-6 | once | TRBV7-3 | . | TGTGCCAGCAGCTTAGGAACACAGGTCTCTGGGGCCAACGTCCTGACTTTC | CASSLGTQVSGANVLTF
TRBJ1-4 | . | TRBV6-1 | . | TGTGCCGGCGTGGGGTCGGCTAATGAAAAACTGTTTTTT | CAGVGSANEKLFF
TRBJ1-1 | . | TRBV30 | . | TGTGCCTGGATTGAGTCGGCAGGGGCTTTCTTT | CAWIESAGAFF
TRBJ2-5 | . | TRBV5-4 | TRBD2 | TGTGCCAGCAGCCCGGGGGGGCAAGAGACCCAGTACTTC | CASSPGGQETQYF
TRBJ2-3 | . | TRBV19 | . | TGTGCCAGTAGTCCAGACCGAGGGGGAAGCACAGATACGCAGTATTTT | CASSPDRGGSTDTQYF
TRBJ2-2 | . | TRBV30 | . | TGTGCCTGGAATAGGGGGGGGGCAACCGGGGAGCTGTTTTTT | CAWNRGGATGELFF
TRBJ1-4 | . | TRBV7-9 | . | TGTGCCAGCAGCGACGCCGGGGCCGGAAAACTGTTTTTT | CASSDAGAGKLFF
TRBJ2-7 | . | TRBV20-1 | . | TGCAGTGCTCTAATATCCTACGAGCAGTACTTC | CSALISYEQYF
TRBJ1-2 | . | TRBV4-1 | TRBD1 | TGCGCCAGCAGCCAAGCGGGACAGGGGGCGAGAGTTATCTATGGCTACACCTTC | CASSQAGQGARVIYGYTF
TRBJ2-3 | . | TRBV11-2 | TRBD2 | TGTGCCAGCAGCTTAGCCTCGACTAGCGGGGGGGCGCGTCATACGCAGTATTTT | CASSLASTSGGARHTQYF
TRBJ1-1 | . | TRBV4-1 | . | TGCGCCAGCAGCCGGGGGGCCTCCACTGAAGCTTTCTTT | CASSRGASTEAFF
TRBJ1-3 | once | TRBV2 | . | TGTGCCAGCCTCCAGGGGTACTCTGGAAACACCATATATTTT | CASLQGYSGNTIYF
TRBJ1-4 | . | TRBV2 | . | TGTGCCAGCAGTGATAACGAGTCAGGATGGCTGTTTTTT | CASSDNESGWLFF
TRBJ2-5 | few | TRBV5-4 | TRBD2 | TGTGCCAGCAGCCGCGGGGGGGCGGGGGAGACCCAGTACTTC | CASSRGGAGETQYF
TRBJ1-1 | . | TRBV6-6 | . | TGTGCCAGCAGTTCCATAGGTGGGAGCACTGAAGCTTTCTTT | CASSSIGGSTEAFF
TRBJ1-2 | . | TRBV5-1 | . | TGCGCCAGCAGCCCCAGGACAGACTATGGCTACACCTTC | CASSPRTDYGYTF
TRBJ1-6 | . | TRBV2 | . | TGTGCCAGCAGACCCTCAGGAGCAACCTATAATTCACCCCTCCACTTT | CASRPSGATYNSPLHF
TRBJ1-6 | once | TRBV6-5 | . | TGTGCCAGCAGTACAGCTCGGAATTCACCCCTCCACTTT | CASSTARNSPLHF
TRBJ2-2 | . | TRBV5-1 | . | TGCGCCAGCAGCCCTGTTGCGGGGTCCACCGGGGAGCTGTTTTTT | CASSPVAGSTGELFF
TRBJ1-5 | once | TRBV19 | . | TGTGCCACCGCGGGGGATAAAGGCAATCAGCCCCAGCATTTT | CATAGDKGNQPQHF